Each of the 9 T cell receptor beta chains below was sequenced from the same sample in a study of blood T cell repertoires in COVID-19. Profiled with immunoSEQ multiplex PCR; TCRdb holds only in-frame clones, not every one. Among 200,000 to 300,000 clones listed, roughly 86% were seen once. Sequenced: PBMCs or T cells enriched from blood (not recorded which). The receptors were sampled from a woman between 50 and 59 years old who had recovered from COVID-19.

Only one count was recorded for this clone. This chain connects TRBV7-8 to TRBJ2-5, with D possibly TRBD2 on 7 matching bases. Germline V gene lookup returns CDR1 SGHVS and CDR2 FQNEAQ. V was shortened by 4 bases and J by 1 base, with 16 bases between the two germline ends. There are 16 residues in the CDR3. In nucleotides, the CDR3 is TGTGCCAGCAGCTGGGGGCGGGGGAGCGTCCAAGAGACCCAGTACTTC. Translating it yields CASSWGRGSVQETQYF. The full variable domain, in which reference TRBV7-8 and TRBJ2-5 provide the parts outside the CDR3, is GAGVSQSPRYKVAKRGQDVALRCDPISGHVSLFWYQQALGQGPEFLTYFQNEAQLDKSGLPSDRFFAERPEGSVSTLKIQRTQQEDSAVYLCASSWGRGSVQETQYFGPGTRLLVL.

This sequence joins TRBV11-3 and TRBJ1-3, with no clear D. The CDR3 is 15 residues long. Trimming took 5 bases from V and 7 from J, leaving 18 bases between them. Germline CDR1 reads SGHNT; CDR2 reads YENEEA. The CDR3 region has the DNA TGTGCCAGCAGCCCTCCGGGGTTAGTGTTCAACACCATATATTTT. As protein: CASSPPGLVFNTIYF.

The V gene is TRBV29-1, the J gene TRBJ2-7; TRBD1 agrees at 7 bases. The CDR3 totals 13 residues. V lost 4 bases and J lost 0; bases outside the gene matches: 3. CDR1 and CDR2 from the germline V gene are SQVTM and ANQGSEA. The CDR3 spells CSVAEGASYEQYF. The CDR3 DNA reads as TGCAGCGTTGCCGAGGGGGCCTCCTACGAGCAGTACTTC.

This chain joins TRBV6-2 or TRBV6-3 and TRBJ1-5; D uncertain. V lost 0 bases and J 4 bases, leaving 10 bases between the germline ends. CDR3 length: 15 amino acids. Germline CDR1 MNHEY, CDR2 SVGEGT. CDR3 in amino acids: CASSYSSRRNQPQHF. The CDR3 nucleotides read TGTGCCAGCAGTTACTCGAGCCGGCGGAATCAGCCCCAGCATTTT.

A few counts support this clone. The chain links TRBV30 to TRBJ2-1; 8 bases map to TRBD2. V shed 2 bases and J 1 base; nucleotides not matched to a gene: 4. The CDR3 has 15 residues. Germline assignment: CDR1 GTSNPN and CDR2 SVGIG (reference sequence). DNA for the CDR3: TGTGCCTGGAGTAAGGTAGCGGGATCCTACAATGAGCAGTTCTTC. The encoded protein is CAWSKVAGSYNEQFF.

The chain links TRBV7-2 to TRBJ2-5, with TRBD2 matching 9 bases. The trim removed 5 bases at V and 5 bases at J, leaving 12 bases unmatched. The CDR3 is 16 amino acids. CDR1 is SGHTA, CDR2 FQGNSA, per germline. In nucleotides, the CDR3 is TGTGCCAGCAGCACGCGACTAGCGGCGTCTCGTGAGACCCAGTACTTC. It codes for CASSTRLAASRETQYF.

The chain employs TRBV2 and TRBJ2-3, with D possibly being TRBD2 (5 bases). This CDR3 is 13 amino acids long. Germline V gene data show CDR1 as SNHLY and CDR2 as FYNNEI. Trimming shortened V by 3 bases and J by 5 bases, and 9 bases separated the two germline ends. The CDR3: CASSEGVKDTQYF. The CDR3 DNA sequence: TGTGCCAGCAGTGAGGGAGTGAAAGATACGCAGTATTTT.

This rearrangement joins TRBV27 to TRBJ2-1; D gene unclear. CDR3 length: 14 amino acids. Between the trimmed V and J ends, which lost 3 bases and 4 bases, there was a span of 10 bases. Germline CDR1 MNHEY, CDR2 SMNVEV (reference sequence). The CDR3 bases are TGTGCCAGCAGTTTGCGACTGGAATACAATGAGCAGTTCTTC. Translation gives CASSLRLEYNEQFF.

The chain uses TRBV15 and TRBJ2-3, with D possibly TRBD1 on 7 matching bases. Trimming removed 0 bases at V and 4 bases at J, with 14 bases between. Germline-derived CDR1 and CDR2 are LNHNV and YYDKDF (reference sequence). The CDR3 has 16 residues. The CDR3 is CATSRDGGGSADTQYF. CDR3 nucleotides: TGTGCCACCAGCAGAGACGGAGGGGGCTCTGCAGATACGCAGTATTTT.